This passage covers 7 T cell receptor beta chains from one sample sequenced in a study of T cells in Graves' hyperthyroidism and ophthalmopathy. The CDR3 regions of TCR beta were amplified from RNA transcripts. The primer set for the first-round RT-PCR of the TCR CDR3 was HTBI. TCRdb passed the multiplex PCR reads through MiXCR, listing each CDR3 protein once. The profile shows 370,000 or so distinct CDR3 sequences, roughly 25% of them singletons. Sequencing was done on a sample of blood. Source of these receptors: a man aged 50 to 59 with Graves' hyperthyroidism.

This clonotype was seen many times. The rearrangement uses TRBV2 and TRBJ2-7; D gene unclear. CDR3 size: 10 residues. Germline-derived CDR1 and CDR2 are SNHLY and FYNNEI. V lost 5 bases to trimming and J lost 4 bases, with 3 bases between them. The CDR3 loop reads CASSKYEQYF. The DNA for the CDR3 is TGTGCCAGCAGTAAGTACGAGCAGTACTTC.

A remark on this clonotype: Germline is not matched at one junction end, which may reflect a read error. The chain joins TRBV18 to TRBJ1-1; TRBD1 matches 9 bases. Germline loops: CDR1 KGHSH, CDR2 LQKENI. The CDR3 has 14 amino acids. The CDR3 sequence: CASSLGQGYTEGFF. The DNA of the CDR3 is TGTGCCAGCTCACTCGGACAGGGGTACACTGAAGGTTTCTTT.

V gene TRBV27 combines with J gene TRBJ2-7; D gene uncertain. The CDR3 runs 11 residues. V lost 8 bases and J lost 6, with 11 bases in between. Germline loops: CDR1 MNHEY, CDR2 SMNVEV (reference sequence). The CDR3 protein is CASSPGTEQYF. The DNA for the CDR3 is TGTGCCAGCTCCCCGGGTACCGAGCAGTACTTC.

The V gene is TRBV6-2 or TRBV6-3, the J gene TRBJ2-1, with D perhaps TRBD2 (6 bases). The CDR3 covers 14 residues. Trimming left V 10 bases short and J 5 bases short, with 18 bases between. Germline V gives CDR1 MNHEY, CDR2 SVGEGT. The CDR3 coding sequence is TGTGCCACCTCACTCCGGACTACGAACAATGAGCAGTTCTTC. This codes for CATSLRTTNNEQFF.

This clonotype was detected a few times. The chain carries TRBV7-2 and TRBJ2-5; D remains ambiguous. V was cut by 4 bases and J by 2 bases, with 14 bases left in between. CDR3 size: 15 residues. The germline CDR1 and CDR2 sequences are SGHTA and FQGNSA. CDR3: CASSYSSTLQETQYF. The CDR3 nucleotides are TGTGCCAGCAGCTACTCCAGCACGTTGCAAGAGACCCAGTACTTC.

This clonotype was seen only a few times. The CDR3 protein is CASSKGTSAGELFF. CDR3 DNA sequence: TGTGCCAGCAGCAAAGGGACTAGCGCCGGGGAGCTGTTTTTT. V is TRBV9 and J is TRBJ2-2; 10 bases align to TRBD2. Germline V gene data show CDR1 as SGDLS and CDR2 as YYNGEE. V shed 4 bases and J 6 bases; nucleotides not matched to a gene: 3. This CDR3 comprises 14 residues.

Many counts were recorded for this clonotype. The chain couples TRBV7-2 to TRBJ2-7; 8 nucleotides match TRBD1. The CDR3 totals 15 residues. V was clipped by 5 bases and J by 3 bases; unmatched bases: 9. The germline CDR1 and CDR2 sequences are SGHTA and FQGNSA. The CDR3 nucleotides are TGTGCCAGCAGCGTACAGGGGGGATTGTACTACGAGCAGTACTTC. Translating gives CASSVQGGLYYEQYF.